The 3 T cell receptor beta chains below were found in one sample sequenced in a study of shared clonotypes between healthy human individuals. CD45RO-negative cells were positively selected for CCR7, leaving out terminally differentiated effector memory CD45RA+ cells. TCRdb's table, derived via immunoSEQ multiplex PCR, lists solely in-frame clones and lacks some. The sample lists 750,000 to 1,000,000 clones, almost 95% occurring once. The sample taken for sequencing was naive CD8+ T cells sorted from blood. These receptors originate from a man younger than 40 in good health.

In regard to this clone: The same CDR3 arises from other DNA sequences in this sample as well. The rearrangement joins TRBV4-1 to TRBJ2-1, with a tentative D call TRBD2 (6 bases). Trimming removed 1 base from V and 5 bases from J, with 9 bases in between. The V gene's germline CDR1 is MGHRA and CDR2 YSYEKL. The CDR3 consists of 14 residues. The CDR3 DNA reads TGCGCCAGCAGCCAAGGCCCGGGAGACAATGAGCAGTTCTTC. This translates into CASSQGPGDNEQFF.

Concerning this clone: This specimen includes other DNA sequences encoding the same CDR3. The CDR3 reads CASSIGGSGYEQYF. DNA for the CDR3: TGTGCCAGTAGTATTGGCGGGAGCGGGTACGAGCAGTACTTC. The chain combines TRBV19 with TRBJ2-7, with 7 nucleotides matching TRBD2. The V gene's germline CDR1 is LNHDA and CDR2 SQIVND (reference sequence). This CDR3 is built from 14 residues. Unmatched junction bases numbered 6, after V lost 3 bases and J lost 4 bases. Full variable domain (rest looked up from reference TRBV19 and TRBJ2-7): DGGITQSPKYLFRKEGQNVTLSCEQNLNHDAMYWYRQDPGQGLRLIYYSQIVNDFQKGDIAEGYSVSREKKESFPLTVTSAQKNPTAFYLCASSIGGSGYEQYFGPGTRLTVT.

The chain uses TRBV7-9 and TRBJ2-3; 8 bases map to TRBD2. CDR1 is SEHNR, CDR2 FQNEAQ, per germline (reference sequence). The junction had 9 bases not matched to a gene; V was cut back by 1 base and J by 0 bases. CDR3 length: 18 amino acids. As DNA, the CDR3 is TGTGCCAGCAGCTTAGGGACTAGCCGAGAAGTGAGCACAGATACGCAGTATTTT. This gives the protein CASSLGTSREVSTDTQYF.